The 32 T cell receptor beta chains given below trace back to one sample, sequenced in a study of CD4 and CD8 cells across lung adenocarcinoma regions. TCRdb re-analysed the PCR reads in MiXCR, keeping a single row per CDR3 protein. The repertoire has 2,000 to 2,500 distinct CDR3 sequences, 67% of them found once; the top ten carry roughly a quarter. Sequenced input: CD4+ T cells from the center of a lung tumor. The receptor set was obtained from a female donor with lung adenocarcinoma. The CD4 and CD8 labels of this study may be unreliable.

This clonotype was seen a handful of times. The chain carries TRBV6-5 and TRBJ2-1; D is undetermined. V lost 2 bases and J lost 3, with 5 bases in between. This CDR3 is 13 amino acids long. Per the germline V gene, CDR1 is MNHEY and CDR2 is SVGAGI. Written as DNA, the CDR3 is TGTGCCAGCAGTTACAGGGACTACAATGAGCAGTTCTTC. Protein sequence: CASSYRDYNEQFF.

CDR3 in amino acids: CASSLVGGETQYF. CDR3 DNA sequence: TGTGCCAGCAGCTTAGTGGGGGGGGAGACCCAGTACTTC. This rearrangement joins TRBV7-8 to TRBJ2-5; TRBD2 matches 7 bases. V trimming: 1 base; J trimming: 5 bases; junction bases outside the gene matches: 1. This CDR3 region has 13 residues. Germline V gives CDR1 SGHVS, CDR2 FQNEAQ.

The V gene is TRBV6-1, the J gene TRBJ1-2, with D unclear. CDR1 and CDR2 (germline): MNHNS, SASEGT. CDR3 length: 18 amino acids. The ends were cut back, 3 bases at V and 0 bases at J, with 20 bases in the middle. The CDR3 DNA follows: TGTGCCAGCAGTGAGCGGTTAAGAACCGACGGCGCTAACTATGGCTACACCTTC. Protein: CASSERLRTDGANYGYTF.

The chain couples TRBV10-3 to TRBJ2-1; tentatively, D is TRBD1 or TRBD2 (5 bases each). The J call may be mistaken, given a closer DNA end match to TRBJ2-5. The CDR3 consists of 14 residues. The germline gives CDR1 ENHRY, CDR2 SYGVKD. This CDR3 reads CAISVAGTQETQYF. The CDR3 bases are TGTGCCATCAGTGTGGCCGGGACCCAAGAGACCCAGTACTTC.

This chain joins TRBV11-2 and TRBJ2-5; 13 bases align to TRBD2. The DNA matches TRBJ2-1 better at its end, which makes the J call doubtful. This CDR3 comprises 14 residues. Germline CDR1 SGHAT, CDR2 FQNNGV. In DNA, the CDR3 is TGTGCCAGCAGCCGCACCGGGACTAGCGGGGATCAGTTCTTC. Its translation: CASSRTGTSGDQFF.

This chain joins TRBV12-3 or TRBV12-4 and TRBJ2-1; 7 bases map to TRBD2. With 6 bases clipped from V and 0 bases from J, the junction kept 2 bases outside the gene matches. This CDR3 is 14 amino acids long. The CDR3 nucleotides read TGTGCCAGCAGGGAGCGGGGCTCCTACAATGAGCAGTTCTTC. Translated: CASRERGSYNEQFF.

The V and J genes are TRBV6-1 and TRBJ1-2, with a weak D call TRBD1 (6 bases). The CDR3 runs 15 residues. Trimming took 2 bases from V and 7 from J, leaving 17 bases between them. Germline V lookup: CDR1 MNHNS, CDR2 SASEGT. This chain's CDR3 is CASSERFGGPGGYTF. Here the CDR3 DNA reads TGTGCCAGCAGTGAAAGGTTCGGGGGGCCGGGTGGCTACACCTTC.

This clonotype was counted a single time. This rearrangement joins TRBV6-1 to TRBJ2-1; TRBD2 is a possible D gene (5 bases). The CDR3 covers 14 residues. Germline V gives CDR1 MNHNS, CDR2 SASEGT. V was clipped by 2 bases and J by 4 bases, with 9 bases between them. The CDR3 DNA is TGTGCCAGCAGTGAACCGGGGAAATACAATGAGCAGTTCTTC. This codes for CASSEPGKYNEQFF.

The chain uses TRBV6-1 and TRBJ1-6; possible D gene TRBD1, 6 bases. The CDR3 covers 16 residues. V lost 2 bases, J lost 7 bases, and 15 bases lay in between. Germline V lookup: CDR1 MNHNS, CDR2 SASEGT. CDR3 residues: CASSERGGAANSPLHF. The DNA of the CDR3 is TGTGCCAGCAGTGAACGAGGGGGTGCCGCGAATTCACCCCTCCACTTT.

This rearrangement joins TRBV12-3 or TRBV12-4 to TRBJ2-3, with D hard to call. V lost 6 bases and J 2 bases, leaving 3 bases between the germline ends. This CDR3 is built from 11 residues. CDR3 sequence (DNA): TGTGCCAGCAGATTCACAGATACGCAGTATTTT. It specifies CASRFTDTQYF.

The V and J genes are TRBV6-1 and TRBJ2-1; TRBD2 agrees at 9 bases. The better agreement between TRBJ2-5 and the DNA end casts doubt on the J call. The CDR3 is 17 amino acids. CDR1 MNHNS and CDR2 SASEGT come from the germline V gene. CDR3 sequence (DNA): TGTGCCAGCAGTGAAGAAGCGGGAGGAAGAATTGGCCAGACCCAGTACTTC. Translated, it gives CASSEEAGGRIGQTQYF.

The chain carries TRBV6-1 and TRBJ2-5; D tentatively fits TRBD1 or TRBD2 (5 bases each). Germline assignment: CDR1 MNHNS and CDR2 SASEGT. The V end lost 6 bases, the J end lost 2 bases, and 22 bases lay between the germline ends. The CDR3 extends over 17 amino acids. CDR3 bases: TGTGCCAGCAGACCTTTTACCGGGACCACGCCTCAAGAGACCCAGTACTTC. Amino acids: CASRPFTGTTPQETQYF.

The V gene is TRBV27, the J gene TRBJ2-3; D is perhaps TRBD1 (5 bases). Germline CDR1 is MNHEY and CDR2 is SMNVEV (reference sequence). The CDR3 runs 17 residues. Trimming left V 0 bases short and J 0 bases short, with 13 bases between. For the CDR3, the DNA is TGTGCCAGCAGTTTATCTCTTCGGCAGGGCAGCACAGATACGCAGTATTTT. Its translation: CASSLSLRQGSTDTQYF.

This clonotype was observed a single time. The chain links TRBV6-1 to TRBJ2-1; D gene uncertain. The length of the CDR3 is 14 residues. Germline lookup yields CDR1 MNHNS and CDR2 SASEGT. V shed 2 bases and J shed 10 bases, with 15 bases lying between them. DNA of the CDR3: TGTGCCAGCAGTGAAAATTGGGGATTTGGCGAGCAGTTCTTC. As protein: CASSENWGFGEQFF.

This clonotype was counted only a few times. The rearrangement joins TRBV6-1 to TRBJ1-4; 9 nucleotides align to TRBD1. The V segment lost 8 bases and the J segment 6 bases; nucleotides outside the gene matches: 7. Germline loops: CDR1 MNHNS, CDR2 SASEGT. CDR3 length: 14 amino acids. The CDR3 loop reads CASYHRDRDEKLFF. In DNA form, the CDR3 reads TGTGCCAGCTACCACCGGGACAGGGATGAAAAACTGTTTTTT.

V is TRBV6-1 and J is TRBJ2-5; TRBD1 aligns across 10 bases. The CDR3 is 14 residues long. Germline V CDR1 and CDR2: MNHNS, SASEGT. V lost 5 bases to trimming and J lost 5 bases; unmatched junction nucleotides: 5. The DNA of the CDR3 is TGTGCCAGCAGTCGCGACAGGGGGCTTGAGACCCAGTACTTC. This codes for CASSRDRGLETQYF.

The chain joins TRBV11-2 to TRBJ2-1; 7 bases align to TRBD1. The CDR3 runs to 15 residues. V shed 5 bases, J shed 4 bases, and the junction held 8 bases outside the gene matches. CDR1 is SGHAT, CDR2 FQNNGV, per germline. The CDR3 DNA follows: TGTGCCAGCAGCCTGTGGTCCAGGGGGTACAATGAGCAGTTCTTC. Translated, it gives CASSLWSRGYNEQFF.

Comments on this clonotype: A read error may be the cause here, since a much bigger clone is one base away. V gene TRBV25-1 combines with J gene TRBJ2-3; TRBD2 aligns across 9 bases. Germline CDR1 MGHDK, CDR2 SYGVNS. The CDR3 runs 15 residues. The CDR3, as DNA: TGTGCCAGCAGTTTTCTAGCGGGAAGCACAGAGACGCAGTATTTT. Residues: CASSFLAGSTETQYF.

This clonotype was recorded only once. V is TRBV6-4 and J is TRBJ2-1; TRBD2 matches at 10 bases. The CDR3 runs 14 residues. Germline V lookup: CDR1 MRHNA, CDR2 SNTAGT. V gave up 3 bases and J gave up 9 bases; unmatched junction bases: 5. In nucleotides, the CDR3 is TGTGCCAGCAGTGAACTAGCGGGATCTTTTGAGCAGTTCTTC. As protein: CASSELAGSFEQFF.

This chain joins TRBV7-6 and TRBJ1-3, with a tentative D call TRBD1 (5 bases). V was shortened by 1 base and J by 4 bases, with 14 bases between the two germline ends. From germline, CDR1 is SGHVS and CDR2 FNYEAQ. The CDR3 totals 16 residues. CDR3 nucleotides: TGTGCCAGCAGCTTAGGAGGGGTTCGAGGGGGAAACACCATATATTTT. It yields the protein CASSLGGVRGGNTIYF. The full variable domain, with the rest looked up from reference TRBV7-6 and TRBJ1-3, is GAGVSQSPRYKVTKRGQDVALRCDPISGHVSLYWYRQALGQGPEFLTYFNYEAQQDKSGLPNDRFSAERPEGSISTLTIQRTEQRDSAMYRCASSLGGVRGGNTIYFGEGSWLTVV.

This clonotype was observed a handful of times. This chain uses TRBV12-3 or TRBV12-4 with TRBJ2-5; the D gene is possibly TRBD1 (5 bases). This CDR3 contains 13 residues. Trimming removed 5 bases at V and 5 bases at J, with 12 bases between. The CDR3 spells CASSPGRVETQYF. The CDR3 DNA reads as TGTGCCAGCAGTCCGGGCAGGGTTGAGACCCAGTACTTC.

In the case of this clonotype: At one end the junction does not follow the germline gene, possibly because of a read error. The V and J genes are TRBV7-3 and TRBJ2-3; D unresolved. The CDR3 is made up of 13 amino acids. Germline V gene data show CDR1 as SGHTA and CDR2 as FQGTGA. CDR3 in DNA: TGTACCAGCAGCTGGTTTAGGGCAGATACGCAGTATTTT. Protein: CTSSWFRADTQYF.

V is TRBV11-1 and J is TRBJ1-1, with 8 bases that match TRBD1. Germline CDR1 and CDR2: SGHAT and FQDESV (reference sequence). Losses at the gene ends were 6 bases for V and 0 bases for J; bases not matched to a gene: 9. The CDR3 length is 16 residues. The CDR3 DNA is TGTGCCAGCAGTCTTAGACAGGGGCCTATGAACACTGAAGCTTTCTTT. Residues: CASSLRQGPMNTEAFF.

Turning to this clonotype: The conserved phenylalanine or tryptophan is not found at the CDR3 terminus, so this likely reflects a read error. V is TRBV5-1 and J is TRBJ2-7; D not resolved. The J call may be mistaken, given a closer DNA end match to TRBJ2-5. Germline CDR1 reads SGHRS; CDR2 reads YFSETQ. CDR3 length: 14 amino acids. CDR3: CASSSSDGQETQYL. Here the CDR3 DNA reads TGCGCCAGCAGCTCCTCGGACGGCCAAGAGACCCAGTACTTA.

The chain employs TRBV6-1 and TRBJ2-7, with 9 bases fitting TRBD2. Germline trimming cut 0 bases from V and 0 bases from J; bases unmatched to any gene: 0. CDR1 is MNHNS and CDR2 is SASEGT in the germline V gene. The CDR3 runs to 15 residues. The CDR3 protein is CASSEASGSSYEQYF. The CDR3 coding sequence is TGTGCCAGCAGTGAAGCTAGCGGGAGCTCCTACGAGCAGTACTTC.

Turning to this clonotype: One end of the junction does not line up with germline, which may come from a read error. V usage is TRBV6-5 and J usage is TRBJ1-2, with 8 nucleotides matching TRBD1. There are 15 residues in the CDR3. The V gene's germline CDR1 is MNHEY and CDR2 SVGAGI. The CDR3 sequence is CASSYTGGDIYGYTF. For the CDR3, the DNA is TGTGCCAGCAGTTACACAGGGGGTGATATCTATGGCTACACATTC.

A remark on this clonotype: Just one base apart from a much larger clone, this may be a read error. The chain is built from TRBV6-1 and TRBJ2-3; possible D gene TRBD2, 7 bases. Germline loops: CDR1 MNHNS, CDR2 SASEGT. The CDR3 is 16 residues long. CDR3 DNA sequence: TGTGCCAGCAGCGCATCCCGGGGGGCGAACACAGATACGCAGTTTTTT. This sequence encodes CASSASRGANTDTQFF.

The rearrangement links TRBV10-3 to TRBJ2-7; maybe TRBD2 (6 bases). CDR1 is ENHRY and CDR2 is SYGVKD in the germline V gene. The ends were cut back, 10 bases at V and 7 bases at J, with 17 bases in the middle. CDR3 size: 12 residues. CDR3 coding DNA: TGTGCCACCTCCGGACGGGGGTGGGAGCAGTACTTC. Translated, it gives CATSGRGWEQYF.

The chain has TRBV7-2 and TRBJ1-4; D is ambiguous. Germline V gene sequence: CDR1 SGHTA, CDR2 FQGNSA. V was trimmed by 1 base and J by 7 bases, leaving 4 bases between them. The CDR3 is 12 amino acids. The CDR3 here is CASSLEGEKLFF. CDR3 nucleotide sequence: TGTGCCAGCAGCTTAGAGGGTGAAAAACTGTTTTTT.

This clonotype was recorded a few times. For the CDR3, the DNA is TGTGCCAGCTCGGAGCGGGAGGGTGATACGCAGTATTTT. Translated, it gives CASSEREGDTQYF. The chain has TRBV6-1 and TRBJ2-3; 10 bases match TRBD2. V trimming: 8 bases; J trimming: 6 bases; junction bases outside the gene matches: 5. Germline CDR1 is MNHNS and CDR2 is SASEGT. CDR3 size: 13 residues.

This clonotype has a single count. The genes are TRBV6-1 and TRBJ2-1; 10 nucleotides match TRBD2. The germline gives CDR1 MNHNS, CDR2 SASEGT. The trim removed 4 bases at V and 5 bases at J, leaving 5 bases unmatched. The CDR3 runs to 15 residues. CDR3 amino acids: CASSGTSGKNNEQFF. CDR3 coding DNA: TGTGCCAGCAGTGGAACTAGCGGGAAAAACAATGAGCAGTTCTTC.

This clonotype is deemed large. The chain joins TRBV6-1 to TRBJ2-7; 7 bases map to TRBD1. V was pared by 6 bases and J by 3 bases, with 5 bases of the junction left unmatched. Germline assignment: CDR1 MNHNS and CDR2 SASEGT. The CDR3 spans 13 residues. CDR3 loop: CASRTGTDYEQYF. The DNA of the CDR3 is TGTGCCAGCAGGACAGGGACAGACTACGAGCAGTACTTC.